The 26 T cell receptor beta chains below were found in one sample sequenced in a study of T-cell memory formation after mild COVID-19. TCRdb fed the 5' RACE reads into MiXCR, producing one record per CDR3 protein. The profile shows hundreds of thousands of distinct CDR3 sequences, around a sixth of them singletons. The sample comprised PBMCs or a T cell subset sorted from them (not recorded which). These receptors all stem from an adult woman who had mild COVID-19 (a few samples of this study predate the infection). Cell type and time point are not known.

This rearrangement joins TRBV6-6 to TRBJ1-1; no clear D gene. Germline CDR1 MNHNY, CDR2 SVGAGI (reference sequence). Trimming removed 7 bases from V and 1 base from J, with 10 bases in between. The CDR3 spans 13 residues. In DNA, the CDR3 is TGTGCCAGCAAAACAGAGACGAACACTGAAGCTTTCTTT. The encoded protein is CASKTETNTEAFF.

This clonotype was found a few times. The rearrangement links TRBV6-5 to TRBJ1-4; 11 positions agree with TRBD1. V shed 2 bases, J shed 8 bases, and the junction held 16 bases outside the gene matches. The CDR3 spans 19 residues. Germline V gene data show CDR1 as MNHEY and CDR2 as SVGAGI. The CDR3, as DNA: TGTGCCAGCAGTTACCGGTCCGGGACAGGGGGTAAAGGGCGGGAAAAACTGTTTTTT. Protein: CASSYRSGTGGKGREKLFF.

This clonotype was seen more than once but under ten times. The chain employs TRBV2 and TRBJ1-4; no clear D gene. The germline CDR1 and CDR2 sequences are SNHLY and FYNNEI. V was cut by 8 bases and J by 0 bases, with 13 bases left in between. The CDR3 loop spans 15 amino acids. The CDR3 region is CASAASLATNEKLFF. CDR3 DNA: TGTGCCAGCGCGGCATCTTTGGCAACTAATGAAAAACTGTTTTTT.

This clonotype was observed a handful of times. This chain connects TRBV6-2 or TRBV6-3 to TRBJ2-7; D remains ambiguous. The CDR3 runs to 13 residues. Trimming took 5 bases from V and 2 from J, leaving 10 bases between them. Germline CDR1 is MNHEY and CDR2 is SVGEGT. The chain's CDR3 is CASSRLAPYEQYF. CDR3 coding DNA: TGTGCCAGCAGTAGACTTGCCCCCTACGAGCAGTACTTC.

This clonotype was picked up many times. This CDR3 reads CASSQEGPSYNEQFF. CDR3 nucleotides: TGTGCCAGCAGCCAAGAAGGGCCCTCCTACAATGAGCAGTTCTTC. The chain combines TRBV4-2 with TRBJ2-1; D is uncertain. V lost 0 bases to trimming and J lost 0 bases, with 6 bases between them. From germline, CDR1 is LGHNA and CDR2 YNFKEQ. This CDR3 region has 15 residues.

The chain couples TRBV10-3 to TRBJ2-3; D call uncertain. The CDR3 has 16 amino acids. Trimming took off 3 bases at V and 1 base at J, with 14 bases between the two ends. The germline gives CDR1 ENHRY, CDR2 SYGVKD. CDR3 bases: TGTGCCATCAGTGACCCCGTGCTAGAAGGCACAGATACGCAGTATTTT. Encoded protein: CAISDPVLEGTDTQYF.

The V gene is TRBV12-3 or TRBV12-4, the J gene TRBJ2-1, with 8 bases identical to TRBD1. V trimming: 6 bases; J trimming: 7 bases; junction bases outside the gene matches: 8. The CDR3 consists of 14 residues. The CDR3 sequence: CASRPTGARNEQFF. The CDR3 bases are TGTGCCAGCAGGCCGACAGGGGCAAGGAATGAGCAGTTCTTC.

At least ten counts were recorded for this clonotype. This chain links TRBV20-1 with TRBJ1-6; 12 bases agree with TRBD1. Per the germline V gene, CDR1 is DFQATT and CDR2 is SNEGSKA (reference sequence). Trimming removed 6 bases from V and 4 bases from J; junction bases left unmatched: 25. CDR3 length: 22 residues. The chain's CDR3 is CSASSGTGGLYPIALYNSPLHF. The CDR3 DNA is TGCAGTGCCTCATCCGGGACAGGGGGCCTATATCCCATAGCCTTGTATAATTCACCCCTCCACTTT.

This clonotype was counted at least ten times. The chain is built from TRBV7-2 and TRBJ2-5; the D gene is possibly TRBD1 (5 bases). The germline gives CDR1 SGHTA, CDR2 FQGNSA. The CDR3 spans 13 residues. V dropped 3 bases and J dropped 5 bases, with 10 bases sitting between them. The CDR3 bases are TGTGCCAGCAGCTTCAGCAGGGTGGAGACCCAGTACTTC. Amino acid sequence: CASSFSRVETQYF.

This clonotype has a single count. The chain uses TRBV18 and TRBJ1-1; D is unclear. Germline V lookup: CDR1 KGHSH, CDR2 LQKENI. V shed 0 bases and J shed 10 bases, with 15 bases lying between them. This CDR3 contains 14 residues. The CDR3 spells CASSPPGRAFGAFF. The CDR3 DNA follows: TGTGCCAGCTCACCACCCGGACGGGCCTTTGGAGCTTTCTTT.

The chain recombines TRBV7-3 with TRBJ2-1; possibly TRBD1 for D (6 bases). Germline CDR1 and CDR2: SGHTA and FQGTGA. V lost 3 bases to trimming and J lost 10 bases, with 13 bases between them. The CDR3 loop spans 13 amino acids. The CDR3 DNA follows: TGTGCCAGCAGCTTCAACCAGGGGACCGAGCAGTTCTTC. It encodes CASSFNQGTEQFF.

This clonotype was counted ten times or more. The chain combines TRBV12-3 or TRBV12-4 with TRBJ2-4; tentative D call: TRBD2 (5 bases). V lost 3 bases and J lost 11, with 17 bases in between. The CDR3 extends over 14 amino acids. The CDR3 sequence is CASSLGEGRYVQYF. CDR3 in DNA: TGTGCCAGCAGTTTGGGAGAAGGGAGATACGTTCAGTACTTC.

There are a few counts of this clonotype. The chain uses TRBV20-1 and TRBJ2-7; a possible D gene is TRBD2 (6 bases). Deletions cut 3 bases from V and 3 bases from J, with 12 bases between. This CDR3 has 13 residues. Germline V gene sequence: CDR1 DFQATT, CDR2 SNEGSKA (reference sequence). The CDR3 sequence: CSASGGAIYEQYF. CDR3 coding DNA: TGCAGTGCTAGCGGAGGGGCAATCTACGAGCAGTACTTC.

This clonotype was observed a handful of times. The rearrangement links TRBV7-6 to TRBJ2-5; TRBD2 might be the D (7 bases). Per the germline V gene, CDR1 is SGHVS and CDR2 is FNYEAQ. This CDR3 comprises 15 residues. V was cut by 0 bases and J by 4 bases, with 12 bases left in between. CDR3 nucleotides: TGTGCCAGCAGCTTAGCCCCAGGGGAGGGAGAGACCCAGTACTTC. This encodes CASSLAPGEGETQYF.

This clonotype was counted only a few times. This chain connects TRBV9 to TRBJ2-7, with a weak D call TRBD1 (7 bases). CDR3 length equals 15 residues. Germline CDR1 and CDR2: SGDLS and YYNGEE. The V end lost 4 bases, the J end lost 3 bases, and 17 bases lay between the germline ends. CDR3 sequence (DNA): TGTGCCAGCAGCTCTGCGGGGACAGTGATCTACGAGCAGTACTTC. Translated, it gives CASSSAGTVIYEQYF.

This sequence joins TRBV7-9 and TRBJ2-5; no firm D call. The CDR3 has 13 residues. Germline loops: CDR1 SEHNR, CDR2 FQNEAQ (reference sequence). V gave up 2 bases and J gave up 5 bases, with 9 bases separating them. CDR3 in amino acids: CASSLPTRETQYF. The CDR3 nucleotides are TGTGCCAGCAGCTTACCCACGAGGGAGACCCAGTACTTC. Filled out from reference TRBV7-9 and TRBJ2-5, the complete variable domain reads DTGVSQNPRHKITKRGQNVTFRCDPISEHNRLYWYRQTLGQGPEFLTYFQNEAQLEKSRLLSDRFSAERPKGSFSTLEIQRTEQGDSAMYLCASSLPTRETQYFGPGTRLLVL.

This clonotype was observed a few times. The chain uses TRBV6-5 and TRBJ1-5; D gene ambiguous. V shed 6 bases and J shed 1 base, with 13 bases lying between them. CDR1 is MNHEY, CDR2 SVGAGI, per germline. There are 15 residues in the CDR3. CDR3 amino acids: CASRPRPNSNQPQHF. In nucleotides, the CDR3 is TGTGCCAGCAGACCCCGGCCGAACAGCAATCAGCCCCAGCATTTT.

This rearrangement joins TRBV18 to TRBJ2-1; the D gene is possibly TRBD2 (6 bases). The CDR3 has 16 amino acids. The germline gives CDR1 KGHSH, CDR2 LQKENI. Between the trimmed V and J ends, which lost 3 bases and 7 bases, there was a span of 19 bases. The CDR3 loop is CASSPLSSDRGNEQFF. The DNA for the CDR3 is TGTGCCAGCTCACCTCTATCTAGCGATCGGGGAAATGAGCAGTTCTTC.

This clonotype has a handful of counts. The V call is TRBV9, the J call TRBJ2-3, with TRBD2 matching 8 bases. The CDR3 loop spans 14 amino acids. V lost 0 bases to trimming and J lost 6 bases; unmatched junction nucleotides: 3. The germline gives CDR1 SGDLS, CDR2 YYNGEE. CDR3 sequence: CASSVELAEDTQYF. DNA of the CDR3: TGTGCCAGCAGCGTAGAACTAGCGGAGGATACGCAGTATTTT.

The chain is built from TRBV19 and TRBJ2-1; D may match TRBD1 or TRBD2 (6 bases each). The V gene lost 3 bases and the J gene lost 1 base, with 10 bases spanning the gap. Germline-derived CDR1 and CDR2 are LNHDA and SQIVND (reference sequence). The CDR3 is 15 residues long. This chain's CDR3 is CASSIGGLSYNEQFF. CDR3 nucleotide sequence: TGTGCCAGTAGTATCGGGGGCTTGTCCTACAATGAGCAGTTCTTC.

This chain joins TRBV15 and TRBJ2-7; D unresolved. V was cut by 3 bases and J by 2 bases, with 14 bases left in between. Germline values: CDR1 LNHNV, CDR2 YYDKDF (reference sequence). The CDR3 totals 15 residues. The CDR3 DNA reads as TGTGCCACCAGCAGGTACGACGTAGGGACCTACGAGCAGTACTTC. Translation gives CATSRYDVGTYEQYF.

The gene calls are TRBV7-6 and TRBJ2-2, with D uncertain. The CDR3 totals 16 residues. Trimming cost V 2 bases and J 4 bases, with 14 bases left between them. CDR1 and CDR2 (germline): SGHVS, FNYEAQ. The chain's CDR3 is CASSLFPASSTGELFF. CDR3 DNA: TGTGCCAGCAGCTTATTTCCAGCGAGTAGCACCGGGGAGCTGTTTTTT.

The chain couples TRBV19 to TRBJ2-1, with 8 bases that match TRBD2. V lost 6 bases and J lost 6; bases outside the gene matches: 10. The CDR3 consists of 15 residues. The germline CDR1 and CDR2 sequences are LNHDA and SQIVND (reference sequence). The CDR3 here is CASRTQRERSNEQFF. CDR3 DNA sequence: TGTGCCAGTAGGACACAGCGGGAGCGTAGCAATGAGCAGTTCTTC.

The chain is built from TRBV24-1 and TRBJ2-7, with no clear D. V gave up 3 bases and J gave up 3 bases, with 8 bases separating them. This CDR3 contains 13 residues. CDR1 is KGHDR, CDR2 SFDVKD, per germline. The chain's CDR3 is CATSDSYHYEQYF. The CDR3, as DNA: TGTGCCACCAGTGATAGCTACCACTACGAGCAGTACTTC.

This clonotype was observed a handful of times. The V gene is TRBV20-1, the J gene TRBJ1-2, with D perhaps TRBD1 (6 bases). The germline gives CDR1 DFQATT, CDR2 SNEGSKA (reference sequence). This CDR3 has 9 residues. CDR3 sequence: CSADRRYTF. The CDR3 DNA follows: TGCAGCGCGGACAGACGCTACACCTTC.

At least ten counts were recorded for this clonotype. The rearrangement uses TRBV5-1 and TRBJ2-2, with TRBD1 identical over 8 bases. The length of the CDR3 is 17 residues. Trimming removed 0 bases from V and 4 bases from J; junction bases left unmatched: 8. Germline loops: CDR1 SGHRS, CDR2 YFSETQ. The CDR3 DNA is TGCGCCAGCAGCTTGGAGTTCAGGGGGCATGGCACCGGGGAGCTGTTTTTT. This translates into CASSLEFRGHGTGELFF.